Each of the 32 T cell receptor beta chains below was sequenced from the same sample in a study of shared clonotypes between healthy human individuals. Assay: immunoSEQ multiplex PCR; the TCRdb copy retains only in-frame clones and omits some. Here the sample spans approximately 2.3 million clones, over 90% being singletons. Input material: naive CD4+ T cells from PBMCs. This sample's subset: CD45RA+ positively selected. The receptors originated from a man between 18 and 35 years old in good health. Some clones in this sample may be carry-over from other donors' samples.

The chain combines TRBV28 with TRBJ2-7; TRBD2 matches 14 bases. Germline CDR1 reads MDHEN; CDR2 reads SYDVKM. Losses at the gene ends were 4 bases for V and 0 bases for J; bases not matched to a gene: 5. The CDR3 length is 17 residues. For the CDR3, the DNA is TGTGCCAGCAGTTCACCCGGGACTAGCGGGAGCTCCTACGAGCAGTACTTC. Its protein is CASSSPGTSGSSYEQYF.

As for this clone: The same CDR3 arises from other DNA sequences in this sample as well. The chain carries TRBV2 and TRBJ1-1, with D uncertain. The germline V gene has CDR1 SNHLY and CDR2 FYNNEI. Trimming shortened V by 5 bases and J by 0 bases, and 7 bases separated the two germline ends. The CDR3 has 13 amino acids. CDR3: CASSPDLNTEAFF. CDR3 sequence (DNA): TGTGCCAGCAGTCCGGACCTGAACACTGAAGCTTTCTTT. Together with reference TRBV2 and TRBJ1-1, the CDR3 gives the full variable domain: EPEVTQTPSHQVTQMGQEVILRCVPISNHLYFYWYRQILGQKVEFLVSFYNNEISEKSEIFDDQFSVERPDGSNFTLKIRSTKLEDSAMYFCASSPDLNTEAFFGQGTRLTVV.

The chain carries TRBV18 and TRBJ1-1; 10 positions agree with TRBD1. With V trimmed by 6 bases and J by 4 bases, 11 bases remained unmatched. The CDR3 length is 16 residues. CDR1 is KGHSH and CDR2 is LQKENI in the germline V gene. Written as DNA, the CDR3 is TGTGCCAGCTCTCAGACAGGGGGCGTCACGGGCACTGAAGCTTTCTTT. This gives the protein CASSQTGGVTGTEAFF.

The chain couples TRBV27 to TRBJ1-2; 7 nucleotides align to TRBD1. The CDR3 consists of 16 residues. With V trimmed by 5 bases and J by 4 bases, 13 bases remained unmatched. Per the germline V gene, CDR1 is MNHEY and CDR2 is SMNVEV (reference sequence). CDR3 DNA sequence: TGTGCCAGCAGTGAACTGACAGGGATCGACTCCTATGGCTACACCTTC. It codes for CASSELTGIDSYGYTF.

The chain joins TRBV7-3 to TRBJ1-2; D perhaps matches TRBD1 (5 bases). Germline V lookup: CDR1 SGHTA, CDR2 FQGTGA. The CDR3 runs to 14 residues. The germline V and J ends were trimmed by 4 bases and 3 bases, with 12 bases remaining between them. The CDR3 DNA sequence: TGTGCCAGCAGCTCAGGCGGGGCGGACTATGGCTACACCTTC. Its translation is CASSSGGADYGYTF.

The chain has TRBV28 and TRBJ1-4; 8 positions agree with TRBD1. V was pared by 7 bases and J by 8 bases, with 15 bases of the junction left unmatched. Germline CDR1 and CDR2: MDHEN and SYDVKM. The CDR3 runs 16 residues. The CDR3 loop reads CASTDRQGKVLEKLFF. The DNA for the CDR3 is TGTGCCAGCACGGACAGACAGGGGAAAGTTTTGGAAAAACTGTTTTTT.

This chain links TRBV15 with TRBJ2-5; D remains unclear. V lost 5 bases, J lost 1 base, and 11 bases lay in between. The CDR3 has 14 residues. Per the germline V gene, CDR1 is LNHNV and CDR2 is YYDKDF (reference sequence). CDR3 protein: CATSQRRFQETQYF. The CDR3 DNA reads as TGTGCCACCAGCCAACGCAGGTTCCAAGAGACCCAGTACTTC.

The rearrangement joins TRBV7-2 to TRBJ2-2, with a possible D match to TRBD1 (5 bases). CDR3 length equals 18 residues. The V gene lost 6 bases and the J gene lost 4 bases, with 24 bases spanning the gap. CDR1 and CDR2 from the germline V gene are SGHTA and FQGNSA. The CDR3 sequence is CASRTPHGSGSSTGELFF. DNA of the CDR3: TGTGCCAGCAGAACCCCTCACGGGTCAGGGTCGAGCACCGGGGAGCTGTTTTTT.

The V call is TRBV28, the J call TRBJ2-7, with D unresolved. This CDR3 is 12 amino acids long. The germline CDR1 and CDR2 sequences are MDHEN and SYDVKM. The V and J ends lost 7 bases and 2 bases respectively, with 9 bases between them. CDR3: CASTETPYEQYF. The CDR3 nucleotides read TGTGCCAGCACTGAAACCCCCTACGAGCAGTACTTC.

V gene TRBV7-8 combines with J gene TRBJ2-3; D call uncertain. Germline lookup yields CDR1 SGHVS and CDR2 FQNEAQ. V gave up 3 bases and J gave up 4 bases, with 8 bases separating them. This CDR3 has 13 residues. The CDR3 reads CASSLLRSDTQYF. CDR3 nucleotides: TGTGCCAGCAGCTTGCTTAGGTCAGATACGCAGTATTTT. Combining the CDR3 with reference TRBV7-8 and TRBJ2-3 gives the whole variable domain GAGVSQSPRYKVAKRGQDVALRCDPISGHVSLFWYQQALGQGPEFLTYFQNEAQLDKSGLPSDRFFAERPEGSVSTLKIQRTQQEDSAVYLCASSLLRSDTQYFGPGTRLTVL.

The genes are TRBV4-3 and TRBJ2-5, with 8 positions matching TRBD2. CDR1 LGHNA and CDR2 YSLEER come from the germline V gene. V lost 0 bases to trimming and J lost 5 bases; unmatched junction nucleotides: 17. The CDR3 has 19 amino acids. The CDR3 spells CASSQEFIGGLGGRETQYF. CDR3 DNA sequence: TGCGCCAGCAGCCAAGAATTTATAGGGGGACTAGGAGGACGGGAGACCCAGTACTTC.

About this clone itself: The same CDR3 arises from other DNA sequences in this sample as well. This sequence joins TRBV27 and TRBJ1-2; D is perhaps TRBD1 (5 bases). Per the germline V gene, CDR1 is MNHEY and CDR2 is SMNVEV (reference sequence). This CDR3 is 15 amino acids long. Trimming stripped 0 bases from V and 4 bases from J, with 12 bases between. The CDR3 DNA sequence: TGTGCCAGCAGTTTATCCCCCGGGACCATCTATGGCTACACCTTC. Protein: CASSLSPGTIYGYTF.

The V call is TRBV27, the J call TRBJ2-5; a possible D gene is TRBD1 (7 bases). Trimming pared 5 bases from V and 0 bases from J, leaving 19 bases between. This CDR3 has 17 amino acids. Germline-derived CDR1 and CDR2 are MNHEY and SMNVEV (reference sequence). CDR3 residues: CASSPSFRGAYQETQYF. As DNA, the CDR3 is TGTGCCAGCAGTCCTTCCTTCAGGGGGGCTTACCAAGAGACCCAGTACTTC.

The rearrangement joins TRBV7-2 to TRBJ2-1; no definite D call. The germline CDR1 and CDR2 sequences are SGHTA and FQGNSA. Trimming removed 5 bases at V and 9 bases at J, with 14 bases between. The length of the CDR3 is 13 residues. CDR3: CASSPETSGEQFF. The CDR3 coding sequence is TGTGCCAGCAGCCCTGAGACGTCCGGTGAGCAGTTCTTC.

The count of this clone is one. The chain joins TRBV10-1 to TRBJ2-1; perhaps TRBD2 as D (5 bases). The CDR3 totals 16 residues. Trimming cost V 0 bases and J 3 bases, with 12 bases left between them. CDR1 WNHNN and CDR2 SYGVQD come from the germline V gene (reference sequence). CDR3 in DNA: TGCGCCAGCAGTGAGTCGAACCAGCGGTACTACAATGAGCAGTTCTTC. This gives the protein CASSESNQRYYNEQFF.

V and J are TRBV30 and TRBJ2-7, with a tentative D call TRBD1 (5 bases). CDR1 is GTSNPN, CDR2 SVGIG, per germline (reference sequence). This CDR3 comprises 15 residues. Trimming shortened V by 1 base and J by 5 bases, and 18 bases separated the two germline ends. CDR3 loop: CAWSAPRQGSHEQYF. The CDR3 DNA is TGTGCCTGGAGTGCGCCCCGCCAGGGTTCCCACGAGCAGTACTTC.

CDR3 region: CASRVTFSYNEQFF. The CDR3 bases are TGTGCCAGCAGGGTGACTTTCTCCTACAATGAGCAGTTCTTC. The chain joins TRBV6-1 to TRBJ2-1; no firm D call. The CDR3 loop spans 14 amino acids. Trimming stripped 6 bases from V and 0 bases from J, with 9 bases between. CDR1 is MNHNS, CDR2 SASEGT, per germline.

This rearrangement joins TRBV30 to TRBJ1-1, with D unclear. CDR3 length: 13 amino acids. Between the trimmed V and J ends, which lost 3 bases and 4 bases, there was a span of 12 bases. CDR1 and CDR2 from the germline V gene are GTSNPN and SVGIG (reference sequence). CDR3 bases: TGTGCCTGGAGAGGGCACTTGGGCACTGAAGCTTTCTTT. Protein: CAWRGHLGTEAFF.

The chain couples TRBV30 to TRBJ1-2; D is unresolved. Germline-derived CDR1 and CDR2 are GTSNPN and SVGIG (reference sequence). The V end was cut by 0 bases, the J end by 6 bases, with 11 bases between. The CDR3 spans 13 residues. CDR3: CAWSVYIGNGYTF. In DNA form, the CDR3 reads TGTGCCTGGAGTGTCTACATAGGAAATGGCTACACCTTC. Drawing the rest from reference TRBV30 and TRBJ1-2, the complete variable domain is SQTIHQWPATLVQPVGSPLSLECTVEGTSNPNLYWYRQAAGRGLQLLFYSVGIGQISSEVPQNLSASRPQDRQFILSSKKLLLSDSGFYLCAWSVYIGNGYTFGSGTRLTVV.

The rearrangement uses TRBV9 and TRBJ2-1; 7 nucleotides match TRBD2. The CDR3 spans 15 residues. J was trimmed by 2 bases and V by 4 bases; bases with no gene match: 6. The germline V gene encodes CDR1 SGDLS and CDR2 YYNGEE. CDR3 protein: CASSRSGGPYNEQFF. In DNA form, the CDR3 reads TGTGCCAGCAGCAGGTCGGGAGGCCCCTACAATGAGCAGTTCTTC. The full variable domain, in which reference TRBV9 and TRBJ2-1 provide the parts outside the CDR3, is DSGVTQTPKHLITATGQRVTLRCSPRSGDLSVYWYQQSLDQGLQFLIQYYNGEERAKGNILERFSAQQFPDLHSELNLSSLELGDSALYFCASSRSGGPYNEQFFGPGTRLTVL.

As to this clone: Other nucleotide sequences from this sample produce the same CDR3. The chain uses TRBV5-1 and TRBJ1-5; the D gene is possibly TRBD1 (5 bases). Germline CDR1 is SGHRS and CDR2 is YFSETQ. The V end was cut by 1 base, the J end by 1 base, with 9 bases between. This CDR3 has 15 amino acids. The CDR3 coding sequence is TGCGCCAGCAGCTTGAGGGGCGCGAGCAATCAGCCCCAGCATTTT. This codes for CASSLRGASNQPQHF.

In DNA form, the CDR3 reads TGTGCCAGCAGCCCTCAGATCTCTGGGGCCAACGTCCTGACTTTC. Its protein is CASSPQISGANVLTF. The chain recombines TRBV7-3 with TRBJ2-6; unclear D gene. The V and J ends lost 5 bases and 0 bases respectively, with 8 bases between them. Looked up from germline, CDR1 is SGHTA and CDR2 is FQGTGA. There are 15 residues in the CDR3. Combining the CDR3 with reference TRBV7-3 and TRBJ2-6 gives the whole variable domain GAGVSQTPSNKVTEKGKYVELRCDPISGHTALYWYRQSLGQGPEFLIYFQGTGAADDSGLPNDRFFAVRPEGSVSTLKIQRTERGDSAVYLCASSPQISGANVLTFGAGSRLTVL.

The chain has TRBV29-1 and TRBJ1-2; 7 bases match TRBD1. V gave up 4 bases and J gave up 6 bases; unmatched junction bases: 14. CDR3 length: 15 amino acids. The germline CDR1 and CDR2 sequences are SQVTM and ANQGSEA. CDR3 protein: CSVGRGLVREDGYTF. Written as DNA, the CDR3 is TGCAGCGTTGGAAGGGGGCTTGTCAGGGAAGATGGCTACACCTTC.

CDR3 protein: CASSPSAGGSASTDTQYF. CDR3 coding DNA: TGTGCCAGCTCACCGAGTGCTGGGGGATCGGCGAGCACAGATACGCAGTATTTT. This chain connects TRBV18 to TRBJ2-3; the D call may be TRBD1 or TRBD2 (5 bases each). Trimming cost V 3 bases and J 0 bases, with 19 bases left between them. The CDR3 consists of 18 residues. From germline, CDR1 is KGHSH and CDR2 LQKENI.

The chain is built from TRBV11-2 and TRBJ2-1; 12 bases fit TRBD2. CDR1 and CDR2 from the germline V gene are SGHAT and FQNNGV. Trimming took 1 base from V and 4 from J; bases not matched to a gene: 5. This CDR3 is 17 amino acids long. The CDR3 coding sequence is TGTGCCAGCAGCTTAGGCCAAACTAGCGGGGGGTACAATGAGCAGTTCTTC. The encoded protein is CASSLGQTSGGYNEQFF.

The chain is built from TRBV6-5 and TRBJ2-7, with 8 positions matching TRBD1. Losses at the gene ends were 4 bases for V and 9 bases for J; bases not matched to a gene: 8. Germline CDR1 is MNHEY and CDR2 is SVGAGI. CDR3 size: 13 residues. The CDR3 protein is CASSFRQGFVQYF. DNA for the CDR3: TGTGCCAGCAGTTTCCGACAGGGGTTTGTGCAGTACTTC.

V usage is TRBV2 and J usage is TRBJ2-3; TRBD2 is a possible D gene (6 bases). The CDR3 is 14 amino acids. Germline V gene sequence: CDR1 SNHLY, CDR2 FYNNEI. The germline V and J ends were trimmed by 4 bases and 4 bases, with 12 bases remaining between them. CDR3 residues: CASSVGGLPDTQYF. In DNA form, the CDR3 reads TGTGCCAGCAGTGTAGGCGGACTACCAGATACGCAGTATTTT.

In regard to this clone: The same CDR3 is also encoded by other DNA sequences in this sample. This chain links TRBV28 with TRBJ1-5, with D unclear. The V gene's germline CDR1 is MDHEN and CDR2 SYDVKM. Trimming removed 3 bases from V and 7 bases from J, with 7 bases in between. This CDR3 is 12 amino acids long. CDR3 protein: CASSLRQQPQHF. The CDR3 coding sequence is TGTGCCAGCAGTTTGCGGCAACAGCCCCAGCATTTT.

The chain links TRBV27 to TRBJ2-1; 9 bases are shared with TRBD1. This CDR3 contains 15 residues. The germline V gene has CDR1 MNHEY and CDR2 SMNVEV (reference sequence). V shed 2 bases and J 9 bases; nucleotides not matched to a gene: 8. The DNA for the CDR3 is TGTGCCAGCAGTTTAGGACAGGGGCGTGGAGGTGAGCAGTTCTTC. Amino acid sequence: CASSLGQGRGGEQFF.

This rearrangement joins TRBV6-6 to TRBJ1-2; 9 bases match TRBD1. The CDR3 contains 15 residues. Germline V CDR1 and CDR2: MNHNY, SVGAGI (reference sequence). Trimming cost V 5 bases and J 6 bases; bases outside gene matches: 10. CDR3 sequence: CASSPGTGTDNGYTF. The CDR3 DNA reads TGTGCCAGCAGTCCAGGGACAGGGACGGATAATGGCTACACCTTC.

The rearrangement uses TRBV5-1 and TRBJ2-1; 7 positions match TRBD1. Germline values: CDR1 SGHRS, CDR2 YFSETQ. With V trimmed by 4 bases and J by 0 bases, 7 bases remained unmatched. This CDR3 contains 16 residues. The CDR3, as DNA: TGCGCCAGCAGCCACCAGACAGGGAGCTCCTACAATGAGCAGTTCTTC. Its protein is CASSHQTGSSYNEQFF.

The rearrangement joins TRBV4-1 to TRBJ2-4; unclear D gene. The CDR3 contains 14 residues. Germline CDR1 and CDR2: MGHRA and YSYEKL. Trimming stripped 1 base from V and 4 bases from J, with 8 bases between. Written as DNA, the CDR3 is TGCGCCAGCAGCCAAGTCCCGGTGAAAAACATTCAGTACTTC. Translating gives CASSQVPVKNIQYF.